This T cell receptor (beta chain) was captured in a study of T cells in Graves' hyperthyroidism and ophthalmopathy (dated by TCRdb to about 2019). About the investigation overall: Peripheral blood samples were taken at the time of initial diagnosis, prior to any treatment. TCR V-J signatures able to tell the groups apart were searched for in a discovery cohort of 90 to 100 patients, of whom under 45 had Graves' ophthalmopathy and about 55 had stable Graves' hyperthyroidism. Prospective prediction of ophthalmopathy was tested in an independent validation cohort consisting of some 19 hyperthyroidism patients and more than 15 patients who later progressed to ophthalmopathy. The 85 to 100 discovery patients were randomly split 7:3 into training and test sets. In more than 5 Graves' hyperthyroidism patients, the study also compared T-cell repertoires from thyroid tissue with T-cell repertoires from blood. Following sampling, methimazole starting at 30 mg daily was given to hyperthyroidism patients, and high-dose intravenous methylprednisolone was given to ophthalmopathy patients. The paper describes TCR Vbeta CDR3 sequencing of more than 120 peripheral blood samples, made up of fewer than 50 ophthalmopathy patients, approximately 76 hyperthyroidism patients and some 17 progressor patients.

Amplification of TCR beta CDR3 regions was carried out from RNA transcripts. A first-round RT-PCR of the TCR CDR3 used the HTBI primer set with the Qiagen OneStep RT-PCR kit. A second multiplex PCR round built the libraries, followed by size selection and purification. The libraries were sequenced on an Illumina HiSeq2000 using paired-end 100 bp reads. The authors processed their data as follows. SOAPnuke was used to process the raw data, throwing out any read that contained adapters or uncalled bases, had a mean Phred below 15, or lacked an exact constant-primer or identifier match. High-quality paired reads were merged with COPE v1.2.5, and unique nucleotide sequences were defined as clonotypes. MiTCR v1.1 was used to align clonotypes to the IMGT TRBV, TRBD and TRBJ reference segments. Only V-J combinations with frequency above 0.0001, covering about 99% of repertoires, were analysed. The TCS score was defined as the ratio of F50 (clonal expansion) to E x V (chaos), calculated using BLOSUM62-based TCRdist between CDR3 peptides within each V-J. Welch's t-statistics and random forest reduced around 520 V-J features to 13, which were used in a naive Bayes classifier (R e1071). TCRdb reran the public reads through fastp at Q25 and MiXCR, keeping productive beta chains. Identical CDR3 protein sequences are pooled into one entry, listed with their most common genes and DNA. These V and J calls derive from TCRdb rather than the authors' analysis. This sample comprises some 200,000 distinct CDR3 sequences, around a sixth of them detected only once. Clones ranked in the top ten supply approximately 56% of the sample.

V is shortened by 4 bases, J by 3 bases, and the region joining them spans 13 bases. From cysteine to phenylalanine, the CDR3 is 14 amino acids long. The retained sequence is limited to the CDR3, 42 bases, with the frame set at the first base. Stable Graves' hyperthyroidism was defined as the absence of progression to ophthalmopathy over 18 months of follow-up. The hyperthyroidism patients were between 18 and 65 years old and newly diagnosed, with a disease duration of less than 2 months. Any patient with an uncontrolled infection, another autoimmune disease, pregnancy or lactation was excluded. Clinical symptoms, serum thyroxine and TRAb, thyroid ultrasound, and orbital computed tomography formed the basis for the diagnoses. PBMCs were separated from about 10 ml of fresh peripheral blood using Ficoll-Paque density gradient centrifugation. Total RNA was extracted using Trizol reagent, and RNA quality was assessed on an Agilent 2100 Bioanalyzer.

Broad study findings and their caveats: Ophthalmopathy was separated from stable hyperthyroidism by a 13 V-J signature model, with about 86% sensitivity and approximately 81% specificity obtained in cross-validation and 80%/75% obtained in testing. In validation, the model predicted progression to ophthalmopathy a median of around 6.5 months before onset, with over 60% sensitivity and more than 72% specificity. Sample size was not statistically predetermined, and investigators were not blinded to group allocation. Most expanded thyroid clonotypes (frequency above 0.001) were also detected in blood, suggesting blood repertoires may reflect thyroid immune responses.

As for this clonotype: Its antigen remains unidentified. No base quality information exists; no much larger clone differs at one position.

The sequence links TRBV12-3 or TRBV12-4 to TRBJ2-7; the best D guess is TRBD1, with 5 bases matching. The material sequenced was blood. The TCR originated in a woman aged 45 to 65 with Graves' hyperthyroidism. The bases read TGTGCCAGCAGTTCAGATTTAGGGGTCTACGAGCAGTACTTC. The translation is CASSSDLGVYEQYF.